These 15 T cell receptor beta chains were sequenced from one sample in a study of blood T cells in healthy people across ages. With a J-beta primer mix and a sample-barcoded 5' primer, a second PCR ran roughly 6 to 12 cycles. TCRdb recomputed calls from the 5' RACE reads with MiXCR, one row per CDR3 protein. This sample has about 680,000 distinct CDR3 sequences; 45% to 50% occur once, and the top ten carry roughly a third. The sequenced sample was blood. All receptors come from a woman aged 60-75 years in good health.

The chain joins TRBV28 to TRBJ2-5, with D possibly matching TRBD2 (6 bases). Germline CDR1 MDHEN, CDR2 SYDVKM. The CDR3 runs 14 residues. Trimming shortened V by 6 bases and J by 5 bases, and 16 bases separated the two germline ends. The chain's CDR3 is CASSMIGRPETQYF. CDR3 bases: TGTGCCAGCAGCATGATCGGGAGACCGGAGACCCAGTACTTC.

This clonotype showed up just once. The chain carries TRBV5-5 and TRBJ2-3; TRBD1 matches at 10 bases. J was trimmed by 2 bases and V by 4 bases; bases with no gene match: 7. Germline values: CDR1 SGHKS, CDR2 YYEKEE (reference sequence). The CDR3 spans 16 residues. CDR3 region: CASSKPGQGSTDTQYF. The DNA of the CDR3 is TGTGCCAGCAGCAAACCGGGACAGGGGTCCACAGATACGCAGTATTTT.

For this clonotype: An end of the junction does not agree with germline; a read error may underlie this. The chain recombines TRBV7-9 with TRBJ2-6; D uncertain. The germline CDR1 and CDR2 sequences are SEHNR and FQNEAQ (reference sequence). The CDR3 extends over 15 amino acids. In DNA, the CDR3 is TGTGCCGGCAGCTTAGGAATCTCTGGGGCCAACGTCCTGACTTTC. It codes for CAGSLGISGANVLTF.

The J gene is TRBJ2-1, the V gene TRBV7-8; 8 bases fit TRBD2. J gave up 9 bases and V 2 bases, and 12 bases lay outside the gene matches. The CDR3 runs to 16 residues. Germline lookup yields CDR1 SGHVS and CDR2 FQNEAQ. CDR3 amino acids: CASSLFLRGRTSEQFF. In nucleotides, the CDR3 is TGTGCCAGCAGCTTATTCCTTCGCGGGAGGACGAGTGAGCAGTTCTTC.

This chain joins TRBV12-3 or TRBV12-4 and TRBJ2-3; TRBD1 aligns across 7 bases. The trim removed 3 bases at V and 6 bases at J, leaving 15 bases unmatched. The CDR3 length is 17 residues. The CDR3 coding sequence is TGTGCCAGCAGTTTTCCCCCCCAGGGGGTCCAACGGGATACGCAGTATTTT. Translating gives CASSFPPQGVQRDTQYF.

The rearrangement joins TRBV9 to TRBJ2-3; maybe TRBD2 (5 bases). V dropped 4 bases and J dropped 2 bases, with 20 bases sitting between them. Germline CDR1 SGDLS, CDR2 YYNGEE. This CDR3 is built from 17 residues. In DNA form, the CDR3 reads TGTGCCAGCAGCCCCTCGAAACTAGTCGGGTACACAGATACGCAGTATTTT. Translating gives CASSPSKLVGYTDTQYF.

This clonotype was counted between two and nine times. V usage is TRBV7-2 and J usage is TRBJ2-7; 8 bases are shared with TRBD2. Germline V lookup: CDR1 SGHTA, CDR2 FQGNSA. Trimming took 5 bases from V and 6 from J; bases not matched to a gene: 15. This CDR3 is built from 16 residues. The CDR3 protein is CASSTVGRTSSGEQYF. Here the CDR3 DNA reads TGTGCCAGCAGCACAGTAGGTAGGACTAGCTCTGGCGAGCAGTACTTC.

The J gene is TRBJ2-7, the V gene TRBV7-9; either TRBD1 or TRBD2 may supply D (6 bases each). The germline V gene has CDR1 SEHNR and CDR2 FQNEAQ (reference sequence). The CDR3 is 15 residues long. The V and J ends lost 2 bases and 5 bases respectively, with 16 bases between them. The CDR3 DNA is TGTGCCAGCAGCTTAATGGCAGGGGAGGTCCACGAGCAGTACTTC. The encoded protein is CASSLMAGEVHEQYF.

The chain employs TRBV7-2 and TRBJ1-1; 8 bases fit TRBD1. Germline-derived CDR1 and CDR2 are SGHTA and FQGNSA. The length of the CDR3 is 17 residues. Germline trimming cut 5 bases from V and 0 bases from J; bases unmatched to any gene: 11. CDR3 region: CASSITGTGSMNTEAFF. The CDR3 bases are TGTGCCAGCAGCATTACCGGGACAGGCTCGATGAACACTGAAGCTTTCTTT.

The J gene is TRBJ1-2, the V gene TRBV28; 10 nucleotides align to TRBD1. Germline V CDR1 and CDR2: MDHEN, SYDVKM. V was pared by 6 bases and J by 0 bases, with 16 bases of the junction left unmatched. This CDR3 is 19 amino acids long. The CDR3 DNA follows: TGTGCCAGCAGCCTGTCTTGGGGGACAGGGGATACAGCTAACTATGGCTACACCTTC. Protein sequence: CASSLSWGTGDTANYGYTF.

V gene TRBV4-2 combines with J gene TRBJ2-1; TRBD2 agrees at 12 bases. Trimming at V came to 1 base and at J to 0 bases, leaving 1 base not matched to a gene. CDR3 length: 17 amino acids. Germline values: CDR1 LGHNA, CDR2 YNFKEQ. CDR3 in amino acids: CASSQVTSGSSYNEQFF. The CDR3 bases are TGTGCCAGCAGCCAAGTGACTAGCGGGAGCTCCTACAATGAGCAGTTCTTC.

J is TRBJ2-2 and V is TRBV12-5; 7 bases line up with TRBD1. The CDR3 runs 16 residues. CDR1 is LGHNT, CDR2 FRNRAP, per germline. V shed 0 bases, J shed 4 bases, and the junction held 5 bases outside the gene matches. The CDR3 spells CASGLVGGVGTGELFF. The CDR3 region has the DNA TGTGCTAGTGGTTTGGTAGGGGGCGTGGGCACCGGGGAGCTGTTTTTT.

The chain carries TRBV7-9 and TRBJ1-6; 7 bases agree with TRBD1. V dropped 6 bases and J dropped 5; count of bases not matched to a gene: 7. Germline lookup yields CDR1 SEHNR and CDR2 FQNEAQ (reference sequence). This CDR3 comprises 15 residues. CDR3 nucleotide sequence: TGTGCCAGCAGGGGGGGACAGCTCAATAATTCACCCCTCCACTTT. It yields the protein CASRGGQLNNSPLHF.

The chain carries TRBV28 and TRBJ1-6; D perhaps matches TRBD1 (5 bases). CDR1 MDHEN and CDR2 SYDVKM come from the germline V gene. Trimming took 5 bases from V and 3 from J, leaving 17 bases between them. The CDR3 runs 17 residues. The CDR3 DNA reads as TGTGCCAGCAGTCGCCGGGAGGGCGGGGGCTATAATTCACCCCTCCACTTT. Translation: CASSRREGGGYNSPLHF.

This clonotype has only a few counts. CDR3 nucleotides: TGCGCCAGCAGCCTAGCGGTAACCACAGATACGCAGTATTTT. Translation: CASSLAVTTDTQYF. The chain recombines TRBV4-1 with TRBJ2-3; weak D call: TRBD2 (6 bases). Deletions cut 4 bases from V and 2 bases from J, with 10 bases between. This CDR3 has 14 amino acids. Germline CDR1 reads MGHRA; CDR2 reads YSYEKL.